The sequence of this T cell receptor beta chain was determined in a study of blood T cell repertoires in COVID-19. Study overall: T cells, B-cell-depleted T cells, or PBMCs supplied cDNA or gDNA.

Per the original data handling: Reference gene primer amplification gave estimated nucleated cell counts. TCRdb's table, derived via immunoSEQ multiplex PCR, lists solely in-frame clones and lacks some. V, J and clone size were drawn from that table, and D and trimming were deduced from the DNA. The profile shows roughly 150,000 clones, around four fifths of them singletons. This CDR3 has 15 amino acids. Trimming cost V 5 bases and J 4 bases; bases outside gene matches: 9. Looked up from germline, CDR1 is SSHAT and CDR2 is FNYEAQ (reference sequence). Sequencing was performed on peripheral blood. The origin of this receptor is a man in his 70s with acute or convalescent COVID-19. The rearrangement links TRBV7-7 to TRBJ2-5, with 8 positions matching TRBD1. The CDR3 DNA sequence: TGTGCCAGCAGCCTTAACACAGGGGGTTCAGAGACCCAGTACTTC. Residues: CASSLNTGGSETQYF. The whole variable domain, remainder taken from reference TRBV7-7 and TRBJ2-5, is GAGVSQSPRYKVTKRGQDVTLRCDPISSHATLYWYQQALGQGPEFLTYFNYEAQPDKSGLPSDRFSAERPEGSISTLTIQRTEQRDSAMYRCASSLNTGGSETQYFGPGTRLLVL.